These 12 T cell receptor beta chains came from one sample sequenced in a study of T cells in Graves' hyperthyroidism and ophthalmopathy. What was amplified from RNA transcripts were TCR beta CDR3 regions. HTBI primers drove first-round RT-PCR of the TCR CDR3. TCRdb re-called the multiplex PCR reads through MiXCR, storing one row per CDR3 protein. The table lists a few hundred thousand distinct CDR3 sequences, more than 45% of them singletons. Sequenced sample: peripheral blood or thyroid tissue (not recorded which). Receptor source: a young woman with Graves' hyperthyroidism.

This clonotype was observed at least ten times. CDR3 coding DNA: TGTGCCAGCAAAGGGAAGAGCGCTGATGAAAAACTGTTTTTT. This translates into CASKGKSADEKLFF. The V call is TRBV2, the J call TRBJ1-4; no definite D call. The ends were cut back, 7 bases at V and 6 bases at J, with 15 bases in the middle. Germline CDR1 SNHLY, CDR2 FYNNEI. CDR3 length: 14 amino acids.

In this sample, this clonotype turned up many times. The chain carries TRBV7-9 and TRBJ1-6; D remains unclear. Trimming removed 1 base from V and 6 bases from J, with 4 bases in between. Germline loops: CDR1 SEHNR, CDR2 FQNEAQ (reference sequence). The CDR3 has 13 residues. CDR3 protein: CASSLDPNSPLHF. Here the CDR3 DNA reads TGTGCCAGCAGCTTAGATCCTAATTCACCCCTCCACTTT.

This clonotype showed up just a few times. This rearrangement joins TRBV7-6 to TRBJ1-3; D is possibly TRBD1 (6 bases). Trimming left V 3 bases short and J 4 bases short, with 10 bases between. The CDR3 loop spans 14 amino acids. CDR1 is SGHVS, CDR2 FNYEAQ, per germline. The CDR3 sequence is CASSFGGLGNTIYF. The CDR3 nucleotides are TGTGCCAGCAGCTTCGGGGGCCTAGGAAACACCATATATTTT.

This clonotype showed up many times. Here the CDR3 reads CASSSGPQTYEQYF. CDR3 DNA sequence: TGTGCCAGCAGCTCGGGACCCCAGACCTACGAGCAGTACTTC. The chain employs TRBV7-9 and TRBJ2-7, with D tentatively TRBD1 or TRBD2 (5 bases each). V gave up 4 bases and J gave up 2 bases, with 12 bases separating them. The CDR3 is made up of 14 amino acids. CDR1 is SEHNR and CDR2 is FQNEAQ in the germline V gene (reference sequence).

The chain is built from TRBV25-1 and TRBJ2-3, with 7 bases lining up with TRBD1. The CDR3 runs 15 residues. Trimming took 6 bases from V and 1 from J; bases not matched to a gene: 7. Germline values: CDR1 MGHDK, CDR2 SYGVNS. CDR3 nucleotide sequence: TGTGCCAGCAGCTCAAGGGACAGCCGCACAGATACGCAGTATTTT. The encoded protein is CASSSRDSRTDTQYF.

This clonotype was recorded at least ten times. V is TRBV29-1 and J is TRBJ1-1; 7 bases agree with TRBD1. CDR3 length: 14 residues. J lost 1 base, V lost 4 bases, and 6 bases had no gene match. CDR1 and CDR2 from the germline V gene are SQVTM and ANQGSEA. The CDR3 DNA reads as TGCAGCGTTGGGGACCACAGGGGGAACACTGAAGCTTTCTTT. It yields the protein CSVGDHRGNTEAFF.

For this clonotype: At one end the junction does not follow the germline gene, possibly because of a read error. The genes are TRBV19 and TRBJ1-1; D may be TRBD1 (6 bases). This CDR3 has 12 amino acids. Germline values: CDR1 LNHDA, CDR2 SQIVND (reference sequence). The CDR3 reads CASSIGDTGAFF. In nucleotides, the CDR3 is TGTGCCAGTAGTATTGGGGACACTGGAGCTTTCTTT.

J is TRBJ1-2 and V is TRBV29-1; tentative D call: TRBD1 (6 bases). This CDR3 region has 14 residues. CDR1 is SQVTM, CDR2 ANQGSEA, per germline. V lost 8 bases to trimming and J lost 4 bases, with 20 bases between them. The CDR3 DNA reads TGCAGCAGTTTTGTACAGGGCCTGGCCTATGGCTACACCTTC. It is translated as CSSFVQGLAYGYTF.

This clonotype was seen once. The J gene is TRBJ2-5, the V gene TRBV2; TRBD2 might be the D (7 bases). The CDR3 runs to 14 residues. Trimming left V 5 bases short and J 4 bases short, with 14 bases between. Germline CDR1 reads SNHLY; CDR2 reads FYNNEI. The CDR3 sequence: CASSYAGAGETQYF. CDR3 nucleotide sequence: TGTGCCAGCAGTTACGCGGGGGCTGGAGAGACCCAGTACTTC.

The chain has TRBV19 and TRBJ2-2; maybe TRBD2 (5 bases). The germline gives CDR1 LNHDA, CDR2 SQIVND (reference sequence). Between the trimmed V and J ends, which lost 8 bases and 7 bases, there was a span of 8 bases. CDR3 size: 11 residues. CDR3 in amino acids: CASGGGGELFF. The CDR3 DNA sequence: TGTGCCAGTGGAGGTGGCGGGGAGCTGTTTTTT.

Concerning this clonotype itself: The conserved final phenylalanine or tryptophan is absent from the CDR3, which likely points to a read error. This rearrangement joins TRBV2 to TRBJ1-1; 8 bases match TRBD1. Germline V gene lookup returns CDR1 SNHLY and CDR2 FYNNEI. The CDR3 sequence is 15 residues long. J was trimmed by 1 base and V by 0 bases; bases with no gene match: 1. The CDR3 DNA follows: TGTGCCAGCAGTGAAGCGGGGACAGGGAACACTGAAGCTTTCTCT. It specifies CASSEAGTGNTEAFS.

V is TRBV25-1 and J is TRBJ1-6; 10 positions agree with TRBD1. In germline, CDR1 is MGHDK, CDR2 SYGVNS. Trimming removed 6 bases from V and 6 bases from J; junction bases left unmatched: 8. This CDR3 spans 16 amino acids. Here the CDR3 DNA reads TGTGCCAGCAGCCAAGCTCGGACAGGGGGTAATTCACCCCTCCACTTT. This gives the protein CASSQARTGGNSPLHF.